This entry is about one T cell receptor (beta chain). No antigen is known for it. At one end the junction does not follow the germline gene, possibly because of a read error. CDR1 and CDR2 from the germline V gene are LNHDA and SQIVND (reference sequence). The CDR3 spans 15 residues. For CDR3 and TCR beta VDJ profiling, genomic DNA was the template used. TCRdb itself ran the reads through MiXCR, one entry per CDR3 protein. The sample has some 170,000 distinct CDR3 sequences, approximately 44% seen once; the top ten hold 1.1%. This specimen comes from a study of CD8+CD57+ T cells in acquired aplastic anemia. Study context: Isolated CD4+ and CD8+ cells, once sorted, yielded DNA averaging around 2.9 ug.

Study conclusions and caveats: Common to patients and controls were approximately 30 CD8+ CDR3 sequences.

The receptor comes from a human donor in good health. Sequenced material: sorted CD4+, CD8+, or CD8+CD57+ T cells (not recorded which) from PBMCs. The genes are TRBV19 and TRBJ2-2; TRBD2 agrees at 7 bases. The chain's CDR3 is CASSADWDFRGEPFF. The CDR3 bases are TGTGCCAGCAGCGCCGACTGGGACTTTCGGGGGGAGCCGTTTTTT.